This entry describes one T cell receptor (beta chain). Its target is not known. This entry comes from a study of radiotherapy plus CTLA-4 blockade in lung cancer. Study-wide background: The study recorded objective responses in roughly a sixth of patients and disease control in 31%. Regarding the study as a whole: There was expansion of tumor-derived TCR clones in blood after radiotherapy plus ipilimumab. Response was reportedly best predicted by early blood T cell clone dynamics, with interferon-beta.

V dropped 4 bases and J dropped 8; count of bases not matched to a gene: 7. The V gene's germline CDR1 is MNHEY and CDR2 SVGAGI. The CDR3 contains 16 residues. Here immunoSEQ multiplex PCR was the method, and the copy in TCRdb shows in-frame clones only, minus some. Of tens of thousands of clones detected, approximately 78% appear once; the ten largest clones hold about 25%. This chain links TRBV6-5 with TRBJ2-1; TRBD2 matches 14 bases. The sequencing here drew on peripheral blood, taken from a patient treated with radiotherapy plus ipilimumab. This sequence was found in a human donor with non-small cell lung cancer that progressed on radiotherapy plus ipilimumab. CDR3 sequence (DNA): TGTGCCAGCAGTTCCCCCGGGACTAGCGGGAGATATGAGCAGTTCTTC. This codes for CASSSPGTSGRYEQFF.